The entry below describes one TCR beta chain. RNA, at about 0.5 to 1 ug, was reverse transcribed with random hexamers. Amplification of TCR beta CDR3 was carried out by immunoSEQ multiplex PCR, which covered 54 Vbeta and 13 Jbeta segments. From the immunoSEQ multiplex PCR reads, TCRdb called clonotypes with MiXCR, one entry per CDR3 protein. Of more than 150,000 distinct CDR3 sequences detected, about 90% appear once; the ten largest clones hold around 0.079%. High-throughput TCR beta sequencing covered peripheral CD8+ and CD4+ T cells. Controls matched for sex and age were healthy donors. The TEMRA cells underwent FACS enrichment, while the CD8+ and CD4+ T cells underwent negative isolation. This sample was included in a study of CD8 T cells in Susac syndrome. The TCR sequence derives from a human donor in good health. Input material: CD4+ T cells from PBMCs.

CDR3 bases: TGTGCCAGCAGCTTAGGCGGGACTAGGCTACGGGAGACCCAGTACTTC. Protein product: CASSLGGTRLRETQYF. The rearrangement joins TRBV7-2 to TRBJ2-5; 8 bases line up with TRBD2. V was clipped by 1 base and J by 5 bases; unmatched bases: 9. The CDR3 contains 16 residues. Germline V lookup: CDR1 SGHTA, CDR2 FQGNSA.